These T cell receptor beta chains were read from a single sample in a study of CD8+ T cells in alopecia areata. TCRdb's copy holds only in-frame clones and misses some; the assay was immunoSEQ multiplex PCR. The repertoire has over 110,000 clones, 40% to 65% of them found once; the top ten carry over 0.85%. Source: CD4+ T cells sorted from blood, taken at week 0. All receptors derive from a human donor with alopecia areata. The CDR3 runs from the conserved cysteine through the conserved F or W. Rows give clone size only sometimes, using once, few, many, or a class for an expanded clone.

TRBV29-1 - CSVVGQPNQPQHF
TRBV25-1 - CASSEEGRGYGYTF
TRBV13 - CASSSYGLGVGQFF
TRBV29-1 once CSVDSGGNTEAFF
TRBV6-5 - CASSNTMYEQYF
TRBV9 - CARGTYEQYF
TRBV6-5 - CASRRQGGVQYF
TRBV30 - CAWSGFSGRAQDTQYF
TRBV25-1 few CASSEVAGIEGYTF
TRBV4-2 - CASSARTAHLLGSTNEKLFF
TRBV6-6 - CASTQRGRETQYF
TRBV30 - CAWTRGGVYEQYF
TRBV10-3 - CAISASSYNEQFF
TRBV29-1 few CSVPDSRPVNTEAFF
TRBV5-1 - CASSLEGVDQPQHF
TRBV27 - CASSLVGRANEKLFF